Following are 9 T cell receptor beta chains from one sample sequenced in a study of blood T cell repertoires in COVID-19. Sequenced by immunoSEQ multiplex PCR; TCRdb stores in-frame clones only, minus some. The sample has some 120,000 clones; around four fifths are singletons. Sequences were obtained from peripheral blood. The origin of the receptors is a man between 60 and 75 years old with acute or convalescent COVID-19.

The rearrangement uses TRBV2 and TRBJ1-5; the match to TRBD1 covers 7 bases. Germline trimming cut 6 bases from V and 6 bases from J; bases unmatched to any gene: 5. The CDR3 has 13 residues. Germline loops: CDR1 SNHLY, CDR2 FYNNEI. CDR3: CASRSTGSQPQHF. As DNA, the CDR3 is TGTGCCAGCAGATCGACAGGGAGTCAGCCCCAGCATTTT.

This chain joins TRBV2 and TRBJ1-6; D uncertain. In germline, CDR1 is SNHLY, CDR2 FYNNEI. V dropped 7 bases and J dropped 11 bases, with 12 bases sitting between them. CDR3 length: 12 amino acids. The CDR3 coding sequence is TGTGCCAGCATGCCGGTTTCAACACCCCTCCACTTT. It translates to CASMPVSTPLHF.

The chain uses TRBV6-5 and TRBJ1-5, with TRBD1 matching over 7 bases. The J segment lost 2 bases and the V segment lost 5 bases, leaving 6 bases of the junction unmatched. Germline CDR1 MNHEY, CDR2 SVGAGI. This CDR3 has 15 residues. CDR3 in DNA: TGTGCCAGCAGTACGGACAGGAATGGCAATCAGCCCCAGCATTTT. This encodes CASSTDRNGNQPQHF.

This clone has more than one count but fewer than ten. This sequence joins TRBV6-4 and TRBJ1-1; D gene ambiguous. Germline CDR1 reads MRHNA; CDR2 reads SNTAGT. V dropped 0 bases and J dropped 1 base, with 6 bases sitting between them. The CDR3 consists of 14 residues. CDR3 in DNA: TGTGCCAGCAGTGACTCGAACAGGAACACTGAAGCTTTCTTT. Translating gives CASSDSNRNTEAFF.

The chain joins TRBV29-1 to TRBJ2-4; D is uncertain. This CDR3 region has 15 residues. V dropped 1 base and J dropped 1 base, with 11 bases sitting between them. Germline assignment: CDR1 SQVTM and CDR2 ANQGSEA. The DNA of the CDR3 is TGCAGCGTTGAAGGTACTACCGGGGCCAAAAACATTCAGTACTTC. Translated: CSVEGTTGAKNIQYF.

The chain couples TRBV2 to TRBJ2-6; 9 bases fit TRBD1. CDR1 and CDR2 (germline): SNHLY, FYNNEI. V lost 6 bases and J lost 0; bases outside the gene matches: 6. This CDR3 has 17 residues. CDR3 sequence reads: CASRGQGKGSGANVLTF. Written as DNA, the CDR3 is TGTGCCAGCAGGGGACAGGGAAAGGGCTCTGGGGCCAACGTCCTGACTTTC. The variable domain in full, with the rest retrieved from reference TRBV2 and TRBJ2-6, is EPEVTQTPSHQVTQMGQEVILRCVPISNHLYFYWYRQILGQKVEFLVSFYNNEISEKSEIFDDQFSVERPDGSNFTLKIRSTKLEDSAMYFCASRGQGKGSGANVLTFGAGSRLTVL.

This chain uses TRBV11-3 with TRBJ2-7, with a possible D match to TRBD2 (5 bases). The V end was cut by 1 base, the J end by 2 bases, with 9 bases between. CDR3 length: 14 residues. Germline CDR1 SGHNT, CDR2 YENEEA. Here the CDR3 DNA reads TGTGCCAGCAGCTTAGGAGGGAGCACCTACGAGCAGTACTTC. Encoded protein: CASSLGGSTYEQYF.

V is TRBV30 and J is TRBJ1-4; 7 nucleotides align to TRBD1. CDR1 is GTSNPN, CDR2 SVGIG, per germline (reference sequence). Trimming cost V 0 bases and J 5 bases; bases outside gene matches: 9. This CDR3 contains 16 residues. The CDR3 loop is CAWSVTRTGQNEKLFF. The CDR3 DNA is TGTGCCTGGAGTGTAACGAGGACAGGTCAGAATGAAAAACTGTTTTTT.

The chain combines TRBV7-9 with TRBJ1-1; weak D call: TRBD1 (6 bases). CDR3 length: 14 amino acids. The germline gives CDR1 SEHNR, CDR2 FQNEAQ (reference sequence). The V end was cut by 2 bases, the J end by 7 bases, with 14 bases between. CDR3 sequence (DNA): TGTGCCAGCAGCTTAAGGGGGATCGATGGTGAAGCTTTCTTT. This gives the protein CASSLRGIDGEAFF.